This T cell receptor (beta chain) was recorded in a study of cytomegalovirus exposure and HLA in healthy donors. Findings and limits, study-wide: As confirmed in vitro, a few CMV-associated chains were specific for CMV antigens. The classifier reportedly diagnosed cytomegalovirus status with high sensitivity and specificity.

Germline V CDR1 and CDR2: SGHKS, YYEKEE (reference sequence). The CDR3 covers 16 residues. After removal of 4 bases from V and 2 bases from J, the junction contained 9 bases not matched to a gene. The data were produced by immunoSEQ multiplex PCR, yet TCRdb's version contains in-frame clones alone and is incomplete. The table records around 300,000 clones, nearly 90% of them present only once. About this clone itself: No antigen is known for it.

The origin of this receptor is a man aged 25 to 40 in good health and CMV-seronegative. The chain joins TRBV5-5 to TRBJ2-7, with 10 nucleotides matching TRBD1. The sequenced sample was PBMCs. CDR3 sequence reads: CASSPADRGPPYEQYF. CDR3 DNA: TGTGCCAGCAGCCCGGCTGACAGGGGGCCTCCCTACGAGCAGTACTTC.